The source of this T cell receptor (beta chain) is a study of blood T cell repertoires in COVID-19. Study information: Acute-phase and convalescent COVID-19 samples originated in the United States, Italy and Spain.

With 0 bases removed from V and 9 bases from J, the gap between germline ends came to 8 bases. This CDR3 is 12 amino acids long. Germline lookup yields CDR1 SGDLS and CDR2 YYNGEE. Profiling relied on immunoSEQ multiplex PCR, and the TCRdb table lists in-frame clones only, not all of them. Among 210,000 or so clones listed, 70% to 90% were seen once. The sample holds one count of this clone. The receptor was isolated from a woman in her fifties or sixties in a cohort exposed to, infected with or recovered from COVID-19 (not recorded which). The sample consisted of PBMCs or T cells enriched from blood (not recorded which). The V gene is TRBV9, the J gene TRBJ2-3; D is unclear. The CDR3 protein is CASSVVEYTQYF. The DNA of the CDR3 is TGTGCCAGCAGCGTAGTAGAGTACACGCAGTATTTT.